This TCR beta chain is from a study of cytomegalovirus exposure and HLA in healthy donors. The PCR contained 60 Vbeta and 13 Jbeta primers. Data came from immunoSEQ multiplex PCR; TCRdb stores just in-frame clones and leaves some out. This sample has approximately 140,000 clones, with approximately 65% found just once. The CDR3 consists of 15 residues. Per the germline V gene, CDR1 is SGHNT and CDR2 is YYREEE (reference sequence). Trimming cost V 2 bases and J 7 bases; bases outside gene matches: 12. This clone appeared a few times. This TCR came from a woman in her sixties in good health and CMV-seronegative. The sequencing input was PBMCs. This chain joins TRBV5-4 and TRBJ2-7, with 7 bases fitting TRBD2. The CDR3 region has the DNA TGTGCCAGCAGCTTAGGTGGGAGGGCTACGGATGAGCAGTACTTC. This sequence encodes CASSLGGRATDEQYF. Complete variable domain (other parts from reference TRBV5-4 and TRBJ2-7): ETGVTQSPTHLIKTRGQQVTLRCSSQSGHNTVSWYQQALGQGPQFIFQYYREEENGRGNFPPRFSGLQFPNYSSELNVNALELDDSALYLCASSLGGRATDEQYFGPGTRLTVT.